These 10 T cell receptor beta chains came from one sample sequenced in a study of T-cell memory formation after mild COVID-19. TCRdb called the 5' RACE reads again in MiXCR, with one record for every CDR3 protein. The sample has 300,000 to 350,000 distinct CDR3 sequences, roughly an eighth seen once. The specimen was PBMCs or a T cell subset sorted from them (not recorded which). Every receptor here comes from a man between 18 and 29 years old who had mild COVID-19 (a few samples of this study predate the infection). Cell type and time point are not known.

The chain carries TRBV9 and TRBJ2-1, with D uncertain. Germline assignment: CDR1 SGDLS and CDR2 YYNGEE. The ends were cut back, 4 bases at V and 2 bases at J, with 16 bases in the middle. This CDR3 contains 16 residues. DNA of the CDR3: TGTGCCAGCAGCTTACTGACGGGTAGCACCTACAATGAGCAGTTCTTC. Amino acids: CASSLLTGSTYNEQFF.

This clonotype was seen more than once but under ten times. The chain uses TRBV29-1 and TRBJ2-1; no firm D call. Germline CDR1 and CDR2: SQVTM and ANQGSEA. Trimming took 3 bases from V and 6 from J, leaving 3 bases between them. The CDR3 contains 10 residues. CDR3 in DNA: TGCAGCGTTGACCGCAATGAGCAGTTCTTC. This encodes CSVDRNEQFF.

The CDR3 nucleotides are TGTGCCAGCAGCACCCGACAGGGGCGAGACACTGAAGCTTTCTTT. This sequence encodes CASSTRQGRDTEAFF. The chain combines TRBV7-9 with TRBJ1-1, with 8 bases fitting TRBD1. This CDR3 has 15 residues. Germline-derived CDR1 and CDR2 are SEHNR and FQNEAQ (reference sequence). Trimming cost V 5 bases and J 3 bases; bases outside gene matches: 8. The full variable domain, in which reference TRBV7-9 and TRBJ1-1 provide the parts outside the CDR3, is DTGVSQNPRHKITKRGQNVTFRCDPISEHNRLYWYRQTLGQGPEFLTYFQNEAQLEKSRLLSDRFSAERPKGSFSTLEIQRTEQGDSAMYLCASSTRQGRDTEAFFGQGTRLTVV.

The gene calls are TRBV6-1 and TRBJ2-1; D is undetermined. Trimming stripped 4 bases from V and 4 bases from J, with 11 bases between. The CDR3 is 14 amino acids. CDR1 is MNHNS and CDR2 is SASEGT in the germline V gene. Written as DNA, the CDR3 is TGTGCCAGCAGTGGTACCGGAGCTTACAATGAGCAGTTCTTC. Its protein product is CASSGTGAYNEQFF.

This chain joins TRBV4-1 and TRBJ1-2; weak D call: TRBD1 (6 bases). Germline CDR1 is MGHRA and CDR2 is YSYEKL. V was shortened by 2 bases and J by 4 bases, with 11 bases between the two germline ends. This CDR3 is built from 14 residues. This CDR3 is CASSQNRAGYGYTF. The CDR3 DNA sequence: TGCGCCAGCAGCCAAAACAGGGCCGGCTATGGCTACACCTTC.

This clonotype was counted many times. This sequence joins TRBV20-1 and TRBJ1-1; D ambiguous. V was cut by 2 bases and J by 3 bases, with 13 bases left in between. Germline CDR1 DFQATT, CDR2 SNEGSKA (reference sequence). The CDR3 runs to 14 residues. The DNA of the CDR3 is TGCAGTGCTAGACTCCGGGTGGCGGACACTGAAGCTTTCTTT. This translates into CSARLRVADTEAFF.

The chain combines TRBV10-3 with TRBJ2-5, with 12 bases lining up with TRBD1. After removal of 2 bases from V and 5 bases from J, the junction contained 9 bases not matched to a gene. The CDR3 loop spans 17 amino acids. CDR1 and CDR2 from the germline V gene are ENHRY and SYGVKD. The chain's CDR3 is CAISETGTGGGLETQYF. In DNA, the CDR3 is TGTGCCATCAGTGAGACTGGGACAGGGGGCGGTCTGGAGACCCAGTACTTC.

The V gene is TRBV19, the J gene TRBJ1-2; TRBD1 matches 9 bases. The CDR3 has 15 amino acids. Trimming removed 4 bases from V and 4 bases from J; junction bases left unmatched: 7. The germline gives CDR1 LNHDA, CDR2 SQIVND (reference sequence). Here the CDR3 reads CASSTRPGQGYGYTF. Written as DNA, the CDR3 is TGTGCCAGTAGTACGCGACCGGGACAGGGCTATGGCTACACCTTC.

This clonotype appeared a few times. This chain uses TRBV5-1 with TRBJ1-6, with 7 positions matching TRBD1. This CDR3 spans 15 amino acids. Germline V gene sequence: CDR1 SGHRS, CDR2 YFSETQ. The V and J ends lost 3 bases and 5 bases, in that order; junction bases with no gene match: 5. The CDR3 region has the DNA TGCGCCAGCAGCTCGGGGACAGCTAATAATTCACCCCTCCACTTT. This gives the protein CASSSGTANNSPLHF.

A few counts support this clonotype. The J gene is TRBJ1-5, the V gene TRBV20-1; D remains unclear. CDR1 is DFQATT, CDR2 SNEGSKA, per germline (reference sequence). V gave up 6 bases and J gave up 5 bases, with 17 bases separating them. The CDR3 extends over 14 amino acids. The CDR3 region is CSAAPGERYQPQHF. Here the CDR3 DNA reads TGCAGTGCCGCTCCCGGGGAAAGGTATCAGCCCCAGCATTTT.